Given below is one T cell receptor beta chain in context. The antigen is not known. This sample was included in a study of shared clonotypes between healthy human individuals. Negatively enriched CD4+ T cells were divided by CD45RA into naive and memory. Study findings and constraints: Generally, naive subsets came out with larger estimated richness than memory subsets. Against clonotypes common to all four donors, non-shared ones had lower generation probabilities.

Germline CDR1 reads GTSNPN; CDR2 reads SVGIG (reference sequence). The CDR3 is 14 amino acids. V dropped 3 bases and J dropped 1 base, with 13 bases sitting between them. In the sorted-subset replicate PCRs, 150 to 250 ng DNA, tens of thousands of T cell genomes, was used. Profiled with immunoSEQ multiplex PCR; TCRdb holds only in-frame clones, not every one. The sample lists about 990,000 clones, around 78% occurring once. The origin of this receptor is a man aged 18-30 years in good health. Some clones in this sample may be carry-over from other donors' samples. The source material was memory CD4+ T cells from PBMCs. Specified subset: CD45RA-negative fraction. The chain is built from TRBV30 and TRBJ2-7; D may correspond to TRBD1 or TRBD2 (6 bases each). The CDR3 nucleotides read TGTGCCTGGAGGAAGGGGGGACTTTCCTACGAGCAGTACTTC. This encodes CAWRKGGLSYEQYF.